A single sample is the source of the 13 T cell receptor beta chains below, sequenced in a study of blood T cell repertoires in COVID-19. Produced via immunoSEQ multiplex PCR; TCRdb's table is partial and in-frame only. The data contain 190,000 or so clones, 75% to 90% of them seen just once; the ten biggest clones take up approximately 4.8%. The material sequenced was PBMCs or T cells enriched from blood (not recorded which). The origin of the receptors is a woman aged 25-40 years who had been exposed to COVID-19.

This sequence joins TRBV5-5 and TRBJ2-1, with a tentative D call TRBD2 (6 bases). CDR1 SGHKS and CDR2 YYEKEE come from the germline V gene (reference sequence). V was trimmed by 4 bases and J by 3 bases, leaving 8 bases between them. The CDR3 consists of 13 residues. The DNA for the CDR3 is TGTGCCAGCAGCCGGGACTTCTACAATGAGCAGTTCTTC. This codes for CASSRDFYNEQFF. Variable domain in full (rest from reference TRBV5-5 and TRBJ2-1): DAGVTQSPTHLIKTRGQQVTLRCSPISGHKSVSWYQQVLGQGPQFIFQYYEKEERGRGNFPDRFSARQFPNYSSELNVNALLLGDSALYLCASSRDFYNEQFFGPGTRLTVL.

This chain's CDR3 is CASSDQTGSYEQYF. DNA of the CDR3: TGTGCCAGCAGTGACCAGACAGGGTCCTACGAGCAGTACTTC. The J gene is TRBJ2-7, the V gene TRBV6-1, with TRBD1 matching 7 bases. The germline CDR1 and CDR2 sequences are MNHNS and SASEGT. After removal of 3 bases from V and 1 base from J, the junction contained 3 bases not matched to a gene. There are 14 residues in the CDR3.

The chain combines TRBV29-1 with TRBJ1-2, with 9 bases identical to TRBD1. Unmatched junction bases numbered 0, after V lost 7 bases and J lost 3 bases. CDR1 is SQVTM, CDR2 ANQGSEA, per germline. CDR3 size: 11 residues. CDR3 DNA sequence: TGCAGCGGGACAGGGGACTATGGCTACACCTTC. This translates into CSGTGDYGYTF.

The chain couples TRBV30 to TRBJ1-2; maybe TRBD1 (5 bases). The CDR3 extends over 14 amino acids. Germline values: CDR1 GTSNPN, CDR2 SVGIG (reference sequence). V lost 4 bases, J lost 1 base, and 13 bases lay in between. The DNA of the CDR3 is TGTGCCTGGATAGAGGGGAGGAGTAACTATGGCTACACCTTC. Residues: CAWIEGRSNYGYTF.

This clone appeared once. J is TRBJ2-1 and V is TRBV29-1; 11 bases map to TRBD1. Per the germline V gene, CDR1 is SQVTM and CDR2 is ANQGSEA. Losses at the gene ends were 4 bases for V and 7 bases for J; bases not matched to a gene: 6. The CDR3 has 14 residues. CDR3 nucleotides: TGCAGCGTTGCGGACAGGGGGCTGGGTAATGAGCAGTTCTTC. Translation: CSVADRGLGNEQFF.

V and J are TRBV9 and TRBJ1-5, with 8 bases aligning to TRBD1. J gave up 2 bases and V 4 bases, and 5 bases lay outside the gene matches. Germline V gene lookup returns CDR1 SGDLS and CDR2 YYNGEE. CDR3 size: 15 residues. The CDR3 is CASSRQGQGNQPQHF. The CDR3 nucleotides read TGTGCCAGCAGCCGACAGGGGCAGGGCAATCAGCCCCAGCATTTT.

The gene calls are TRBV24-1 and TRBJ2-3; maybe TRBD2 (5 bases). CDR3 length equals 14 residues. The ends were cut back, 2 bases at V and 3 bases at J, with 8 bases in the middle. The germline gives CDR1 KGHDR, CDR2 SFDVKD. The CDR3 nucleotides are TGTGCCACCAGTGATTGGCCGGGGACAGATACGCAGTATTTT. It codes for CATSDWPGTDTQYF.

The rearrangement joins TRBV6-2 or TRBV6-3 to TRBJ2-7; 8 nucleotides line up with TRBD2. The CDR3 is made up of 15 amino acids. Per germline, CDR1 MNHEY and CDR2 SVGEGT. V lost 5 bases to trimming and J lost 4 bases; unmatched junction nucleotides: 10. The CDR3 DNA reads TGTGCCAGCAGTCTTCCGGGACTAGGGCGTTACGAGCAGTACTTC. As protein: CASSLPGLGRYEQYF.

The V gene is TRBV5-5, the J gene TRBJ1-4; D not resolved. The germline V gene has CDR1 SGHKS and CDR2 YYEKEE (reference sequence). The CDR3 is 15 amino acids. The V and J ends lost 0 bases and 2 bases respectively, with 8 bases between them. The CDR3 sequence: CASSLVAGTNEKLFF. CDR3 sequence (DNA): TGTGCCAGCAGCTTGGTAGCGGGTACTAATGAAAAACTGTTTTTT.

The chain has TRBV5-1 and TRBJ1-1; D gene ambiguous. The ends were cut back, 0 bases at V and 6 bases at J, with 12 bases in the middle. There are 14 residues in the CDR3. CDR1 is SGHRS and CDR2 is YFSETQ in the germline V gene. The CDR3 DNA is TGCGCCAGCAGCTTGGATCTGGGAGGGCCTGAAGCTTTCTTT. This codes for CASSLDLGGPEAFF.

The J gene is TRBJ2-2, the V gene TRBV11-2, with 11 positions matching TRBD1. V lost 4 bases to trimming and J lost 4 bases; unmatched junction nucleotides: 2. The germline CDR1 and CDR2 sequences are SGHAT and FQNNGV. The CDR3 consists of 15 residues. CDR3 bases: TGTGCCAGCAGCTGGACAGGGGGCGGCACCGGGGAGCTGTTTTTT. Protein: CASSWTGGGTGELFF.

The chain joins TRBV5-1 to TRBJ1-3, with a tentative D call TRBD1 (5 bases). In germline, CDR1 is SGHRS, CDR2 YFSETQ. The germline V and J ends were trimmed by 0 bases and 4 bases, with 11 bases remaining between them. The CDR3 runs to 15 residues. CDR3 bases: TGCGCCAGCAGCTTGGCCGGGGGAGTCGGAAACACCATATATTTT. It specifies CASSLAGGVGNTIYF.

The chain uses TRBV11-2 and TRBJ1-1, with D tentatively TRBD1 (5 bases). The CDR3 is 13 residues long. The ends were cut back, 4 bases at V and 7 bases at J, with 13 bases in the middle. The germline V gene has CDR1 SGHAT and CDR2 FQNNGV. The CDR3 region is CASSWQVGLEAFF. For the CDR3, the DNA is TGTGCCAGCAGCTGGCAGGTGGGGCTTGAAGCTTTCTTT. Variable domain in full (rest from reference TRBV11-2 and TRBJ1-1): EAGVAQSPRYKIIEKRQSVAFWCNPISGHATLYWYQQILGQGPKLLIQFQNNGVVDDSQLPKDRFSAERLKGVDSTLKIQPAKLEDSAVYLCASSWQVGLEAFFGQGTRLTVV.